The present T cell receptor (beta chain) was sequenced within a study of cytomegalovirus exposure and HLA in healthy donors. General study results and limits: According to a subsequent analysis, TCR clusters from the first cohort were inclined to appear together in the roughly 110 validation repertoires. Confirmation in vitro established that a few CMV-associated chains were specific for CMV antigens. High specificity and sensitivity for cytomegalovirus status were reported for the classifier. Over 150 TCR beta chains were listed as cytomegalovirus-associated.

The assay was immunoSEQ multiplex PCR, and TCRdb's table has in-frame clones only and misses some. The sample lists 55,000 to 75,000 clones, roughly 94% occurring once. Concerning this clone itself: Its target is not known.

CDR3 size: 14 residues. The germline gives CDR1 SGHVS, CDR2 FQNEAQ. V lost 2 bases and J lost 6, with 13 bases in between. This TCR derives from a woman younger than 30 in good health and CMV-seropositive. V usage is TRBV7-8 and J usage is TRBJ1-1, with a weak D call TRBD1 (6 bases). The source material was PBMCs. The CDR3 protein is CASSLQHRDPEAFF. The DNA of the CDR3 is TGTGCCAGCAGCTTACAACACAGGGACCCTGAAGCTTTCTTT.